This note documents a single T cell receptor beta chain sequence. This entry comes from a study of cytomegalovirus exposure and HLA in healthy donors. The length of the CDR3 is 15 residues. Germline V lookup: CDR1 MNHNY, CDR2 SVGAGI (reference sequence). V lost 6 bases, J lost 5 bases, and 12 bases stayed unmatched. The PCR ran on 60 Vbeta and 13 Jbeta primers. The assay was immunoSEQ multiplex PCR, and TCRdb's table has in-frame clones only and misses some. The profile shows some 150,000 clones, 72% of them singletons. The chain combines TRBV6-6 with TRBJ2-5, with 7 nucleotides matching TRBD1. The TCR comes from a human donor in good health. Sequencing input: PBMCs. The CDR3 loop is CASRQGIIASETQYF. The CDR3 coding sequence is TGTGCCAGCAGACAGGGGATTATCGCTAGTGAGACCCAGTACTTC.